The 22 T cell receptor beta chains listed next were all sequenced from one sample in a study of control samples from healthy donors and cancer patients. Generated by immunoSEQ multiplex PCR, the TCRdb table keeps only in-frame clones and is missing some. Of just over 150,000 clones detected, 85% to 95% appear once; the ten largest clones hold approximately 2.5%. Specimen: blood. The receptor set was obtained from a man aged 45-65 years in good health.

This chain uses TRBV7-2 with TRBJ2-1; possible D gene TRBD2, 6 bases. Trimming cost V 6 bases and J 0 bases, with 18 bases left between them. Per germline, CDR1 SGHTA and CDR2 FQGNSA. The CDR3 contains 17 residues. CDR3 in DNA: TGTGCCAGCAGGCCCGATAGCGGAAGGAGCTCCTACAATGAGCAGTTCTTC. Protein product: CASRPDSGRSSYNEQFF.

The chain is built from TRBV6-1 and TRBJ1-1; TRBD1 matches 9 bases. This CDR3 has 15 amino acids. V gave up 3 bases and J gave up 4 bases; unmatched junction bases: 6. Germline CDR1 reads MNHNS; CDR2 reads SASEGT. CDR3: CASSDAGTGSTEAFF. The DNA for the CDR3 is TGTGCCAGCAGTGACGCCGGGACAGGGTCCACTGAAGCTTTCTTT.

The V call is TRBV3-1 (or the pseudogene TRBV3-2), the J call TRBJ2-5; D remains ambiguous. Germline lookup yields CDR1 LGHDT and CDR2 YNNKEL (reference sequence). The CDR3 is 14 residues long. V lost 4 bases and J 4 bases, leaving 13 bases between the germline ends. CDR3 DNA sequence: TGTGCCAGCAGCCCGGAAAGGGTATTAGAGACCCAGTACTTC. Protein sequence: CASSPERVLETQYF.

J is TRBJ2-7 and V is TRBV5-1, with 9 bases fitting TRBD2. Trimming removed 6 bases from V and 5 bases from J; junction bases left unmatched: 12. Germline-derived CDR1 and CDR2 are SGHRS and YFSETQ. CDR3 length: 15 amino acids. CDR3 sequence: CASNPTGGRGDEQYF. CDR3 DNA sequence: TGCGCCAGCAACCCAACAGGCGGGAGGGGGGACGAGCAGTACTTC. Full variable domain (remainder filled in from reference TRBV5-1 and TRBJ2-7): KAGVTQTPRYLIKTRGQQVTLSCSPISGHRSVSWYQQTPGQGLQFLFEYFSETQRNKGNFPGRFSGRQFSNSRSEMNVSTLELGDSALYLCASNPTGGRGDEQYFGPGTRLTVT.

The chain is built from TRBV5-4 and TRBJ2-1, with D maybe TRBD1 (6 bases). The CDR3 contains 15 residues. V was trimmed by 0 bases and J by 3 bases, leaving 10 bases between them. CDR1 is SGHNT, CDR2 YYREEE, per germline (reference sequence). CDR3 amino acids: CASSLDRVNYNEQFF. The CDR3 nucleotides are TGTGCCAGCAGCTTGGACAGGGTTAACTACAATGAGCAGTTCTTC.

The chain has TRBV5-4 and TRBJ2-3, with no clear D. In germline, CDR1 is SGHNT, CDR2 YYREEE (reference sequence). Deletions cut 3 bases from V and 0 bases from J, with 8 bases between. This CDR3 spans 14 amino acids. In DNA form, the CDR3 reads TGTGCCAGCAGCTCGACCGCCAGCACAGATACGCAGTATTTT. This translates into CASSSTASTDTQYF.

The rearrangement uses TRBV5-4 and TRBJ2-7; 7 bases map to TRBD1. This CDR3 region has 14 residues. Losses at the gene ends were 0 bases for V and 4 bases for J; bases not matched to a gene: 4. Germline V gives CDR1 SGHNT, CDR2 YYREEE (reference sequence). CDR3 sequence (DNA): TGTGCCAGCAGCTTGGGACAGGGTTTTTACGAGCAGTACTTC. Translated, it gives CASSLGQGFYEQYF.

CDR3 sequence: CASSNPPAEQYF. The CDR3 DNA is TGCGCCAGCAGCAACCCTCCTGCCGAGCAGTACTTC. The chain recombines TRBV5-1 with TRBJ2-7; no clear D gene. Germline V gene lookup returns CDR1 SGHRS and CDR2 YFSETQ. The CDR3 extends over 12 amino acids. V lost 4 bases and J lost 6, with 11 bases in between. Together with reference TRBV5-1 and TRBJ2-7, the CDR3 gives the full variable domain: KAGVTQTPRYLIKTRGQQVTLSCSPISGHRSVSWYQQTPGQGLQFLFEYFSETQRNKGNFPGRFSGRQFSNSRSEMNVSTLELGDSALYLCASSNPPAEQYFGPGTRLTVT.

V is TRBV30 and J is TRBJ1-6, with D maybe TRBD1 (6 bases). The V gene's germline CDR1 is GTSNPN and CDR2 SVGIG (reference sequence). The CDR3 consists of 16 residues. Between the trimmed V and J ends, which lost 0 bases and 0 bases, there was a span of 9 bases. The DNA for the CDR3 is TGTGCCTGGAGTGTAACAGGGAGCTCCTATAATTCACCCCTCCACTTT. The encoded protein is CAWSVTGSSYNSPLHF.

The count of this clone is one. The chain employs TRBV11-2 and TRBJ1-1, with D unclear. The V gene lost 1 base and the J gene lost 4 bases, with 7 bases spanning the gap. From germline, CDR1 is SGHAT and CDR2 FQNNGV. This CDR3 is 13 amino acids long. CDR3 sequence: CASSLVLGTEAFF. CDR3 sequence (DNA): TGTGCCAGCAGCTTAGTTTTGGGCACTGAAGCTTTCTTT.

This clone turned up a few times. The rearrangement joins TRBV24-1 to TRBJ2-3, with TRBD2 identical over 11 bases. V trimming: 0 bases; J trimming: 5 bases; junction bases outside the gene matches: 3. Germline CDR1 reads KGHDR; CDR2 reads SFDVKD. The length of the CDR3 is 16 residues. The CDR3 DNA follows: TGTGCCACCAGTGATTTGACTAGCGGGAGAGTAGATACGCAGTATTTT. It yields the protein CATSDLTSGRVDTQYF.

The chain joins TRBV29-1 to TRBJ2-7; D gene uncertain. V shed 7 bases and J shed 0 bases, with 16 bases lying between them. This CDR3 comprises 14 residues. Germline CDR1 and CDR2: SQVTM and ANQGSEA. The DNA of the CDR3 is TGCAGCGCCTCGCTGACTTATTACTCCTACGAGCAGTACTTC. Amino acid sequence: CSASLTYYSYEQYF.

J is TRBJ1-2 and V is TRBV5-1; D is unclear. Trimming removed 4 bases at V and 0 bases at J, with 13 bases between. CDR3 length: 15 amino acids. Germline CDR1 and CDR2: SGHRS and YFSETQ. CDR3 in amino acids: CASSQDGITNYGYTF. CDR3 coding DNA: TGCGCCAGCAGCCAGGACGGTATAACTAACTATGGCTACACCTTC.

The gene calls are TRBV5-4 and TRBJ1-1, with D maybe TRBD1 (5 bases). The CDR3 is made up of 13 amino acids. Germline loops: CDR1 SGHNT, CDR2 YYREEE (reference sequence). V was pared by 4 bases and J by 4 bases, with 11 bases between. The CDR3 bases are TGTGCCAGCAGCCAAACGGGGGGCACTGAAGCTTTCTTT. The encoded protein is CASSQTGGTEAFF.

As to this clone: The junction departs from germline at one end; a sequencing error may be responsible. The rearrangement uses TRBV23-1 and TRBJ2-2; 9 nucleotides agree with TRBD1. TRBV23-1 is annotated as an ORF whose role is uncertain. This CDR3 comprises 18 residues. Written as DNA, the CDR3 is TGCGCCAGCAGTCCGGGGACAGGGCGTACTAGCGAACACCGGGGAGCTGTTTTT. Protein sequence: CASSPGTGRTSEHRGAVF.

In its sample, this clone was seen once. The chain couples TRBV15 to TRBJ1-1; D is possibly TRBD1 (6 bases). The germline V gene encodes CDR1 LNHNV and CDR2 YYDKDF (reference sequence). The CDR3 runs to 14 residues. V lost 0 bases, J lost 5 bases, and 10 bases lay in between. CDR3 region: CATSRDDRYTEAFF. The CDR3 DNA is TGTGCCACCAGCAGAGATGACAGGTATACTGAAGCTTTCTTT.

The V call is TRBV5-1, the J call TRBJ1-5; weak D call: TRBD1 (5 bases). Germline assignment: CDR1 SGHRS and CDR2 YFSETQ. The ends were cut back, 0 bases at V and 6 bases at J, with 13 bases in the middle. The CDR3 has 15 amino acids. In DNA, the CDR3 is TGCGCCAGCAGCTTGGCTTCGGGGCCGGGTCAGCCCCAGCATTTT. This sequence encodes CASSLASGPGQPQHF.

This chain connects TRBV12-3 or TRBV12-4 to TRBJ2-1; D is perhaps TRBD2 (5 bases). This CDR3 comprises 13 residues. Trimming pared 5 bases from V and 6 bases from J, leaving 11 bases between. Here the CDR3 reads CASSLGGRNEQFF. As DNA, the CDR3 is TGTGCCAGCAGTCTGGGCGGGCGCAATGAGCAGTTCTTC.

This chain links TRBV9 with TRBJ1-5; 7 nucleotides line up with TRBD1. V gave up 0 bases and J gave up 4 bases; unmatched junction bases: 4. This CDR3 has 15 amino acids. From germline, CDR1 is SGDLS and CDR2 YYNGEE. The CDR3 protein is CASSVGRGRNQPQHF. The CDR3, as DNA: TGTGCCAGCAGCGTAGGCAGGGGGAGGAATCAGCCCCAGCATTTT.

The rearrangement joins TRBV7-2 to TRBJ2-4, with D possibly called TRBD1 or TRBD2 (5 bases each). The germline V and J ends were trimmed by 6 bases and 7 bases, with 16 bases remaining between them. CDR3 length: 14 residues. CDR1 is SGHTA, CDR2 FQGNSA, per germline. The CDR3 loop reads CASSSRRGVNIQYF. CDR3 nucleotide sequence: TGTGCCAGCAGTTCACGGCGAGGGGTGAACATTCAGTACTTC.

V is TRBV3-1 (or the pseudogene TRBV3-2) and J is TRBJ2-3, with D unresolved. Germline V CDR1 and CDR2: LGHDT, YNNKEL (reference sequence). V shed 6 bases and J shed 6 bases, with 7 bases lying between them. The CDR3 is 11 amino acids. The CDR3 bases are TGTGCCAGCAGTCAGGTGGATACGCAGTATTTT. Translating it yields CASSQVDTQYF.

This chain joins TRBV4-1 and TRBJ2-2; 8 positions match TRBD2. The ends lost 5 bases at V and 5 bases at J; junction bases unmatched: 10. This CDR3 has 16 amino acids. Germline V gene data show CDR1 as MGHRA and CDR2 as YSYEKL. The CDR3 loop reads CASSFDQREWTGELFF. The CDR3 DNA sequence: TGCGCCAGCAGCTTTGACCAGCGGGAGTGGACCGGGGAGCTGTTTTTT.